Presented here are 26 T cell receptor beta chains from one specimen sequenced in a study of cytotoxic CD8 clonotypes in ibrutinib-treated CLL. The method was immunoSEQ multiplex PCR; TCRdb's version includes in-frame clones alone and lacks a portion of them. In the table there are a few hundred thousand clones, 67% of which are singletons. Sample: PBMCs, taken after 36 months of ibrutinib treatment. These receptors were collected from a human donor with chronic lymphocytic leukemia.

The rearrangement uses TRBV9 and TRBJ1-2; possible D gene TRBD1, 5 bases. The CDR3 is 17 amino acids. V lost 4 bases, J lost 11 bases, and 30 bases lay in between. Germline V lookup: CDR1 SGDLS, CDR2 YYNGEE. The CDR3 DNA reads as TGTGCCAGCAGCTCGTCCCTGGGGCAGGTCCCTCTCAAGGAATACACCTTC. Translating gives CASSSSLGQVPLKEYTF.

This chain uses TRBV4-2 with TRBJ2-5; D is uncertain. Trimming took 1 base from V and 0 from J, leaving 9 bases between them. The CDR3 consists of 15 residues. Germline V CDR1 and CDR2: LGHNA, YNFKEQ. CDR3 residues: CASSQGGSDQETQYF. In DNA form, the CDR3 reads TGTGCCAGCAGCCAAGGAGGTTCAGACCAAGAGACCCAGTACTTC.

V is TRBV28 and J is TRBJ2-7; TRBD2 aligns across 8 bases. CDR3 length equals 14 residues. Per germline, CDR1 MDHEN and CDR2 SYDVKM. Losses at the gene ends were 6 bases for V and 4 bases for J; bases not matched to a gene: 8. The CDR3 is CASRESGSGYEQYF. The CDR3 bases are TGTGCCAGCAGGGAGAGCGGGAGTGGGTACGAGCAGTACTTC.

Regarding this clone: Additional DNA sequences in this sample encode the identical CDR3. CDR3 DNA sequence: TGTGCCAGCAGTTCGGGTGGTCAGCCCCAGCATTTT. It specifies CASSSGGQPQHF. The V and J genes are TRBV28 and TRBJ1-5; D not resolved. The germline CDR1 and CDR2 sequences are MDHEN and SYDVKM. The V end lost 4 bases, the J end lost 6 bases, and 7 bases lay between the germline ends. This CDR3 is 12 amino acids long.

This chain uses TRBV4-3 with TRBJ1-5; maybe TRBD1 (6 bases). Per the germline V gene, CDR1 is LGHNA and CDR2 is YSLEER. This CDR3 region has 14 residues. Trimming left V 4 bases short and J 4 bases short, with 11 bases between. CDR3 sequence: CASSPRTANQPQHF. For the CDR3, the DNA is TGCGCCAGCAGCCCACGGACAGCTAATCAGCCCCAGCATTTT.

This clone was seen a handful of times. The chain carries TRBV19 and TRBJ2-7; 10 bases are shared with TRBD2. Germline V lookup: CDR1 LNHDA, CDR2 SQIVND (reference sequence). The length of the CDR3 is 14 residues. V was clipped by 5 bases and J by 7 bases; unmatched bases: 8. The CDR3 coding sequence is TGTGCCAGTAGTTCACCGGGACTAGCGTCTGAGCAGTACTTC. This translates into CASSSPGLASEQYF.

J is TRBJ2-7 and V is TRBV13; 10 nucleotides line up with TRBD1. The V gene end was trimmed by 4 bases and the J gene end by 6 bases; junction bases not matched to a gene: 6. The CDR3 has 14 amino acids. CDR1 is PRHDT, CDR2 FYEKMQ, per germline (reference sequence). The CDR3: CASSYGTGEREQYF. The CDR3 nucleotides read TGTGCCAGCAGCTACGGGACAGGGGAGCGCGAGCAGTACTTC. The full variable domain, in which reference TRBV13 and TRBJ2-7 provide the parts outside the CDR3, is AAGVIQSPRHLIKEKRETATLKCYPIPRHDTVYWYQQGPGQDPQFLISFYEKMQSDKGSIPDRFSAQQFSDYHSELNMSSLELGDSALYFCASSYGTGEREQYFGPGTRLTVT.

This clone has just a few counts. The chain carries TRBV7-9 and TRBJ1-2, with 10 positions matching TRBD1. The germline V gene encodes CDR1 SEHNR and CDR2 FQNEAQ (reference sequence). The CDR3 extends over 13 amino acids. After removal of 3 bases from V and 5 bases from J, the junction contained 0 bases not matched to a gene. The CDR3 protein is CASSLGQGYGYTF. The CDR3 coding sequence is TGTGCCAGCAGCTTGGGACAGGGGTATGGCTACACCTTC. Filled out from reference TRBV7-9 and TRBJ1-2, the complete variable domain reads DTGVSQNPRHKITKRGQNVTFRCDPISEHNRLYWYRQTLGQGPEFLTYFQNEAQLEKSRLLSDRFSAERPKGSFSTLEIQRTEQGDSAMYLCASSLGQGYGYTFGSGTRLTVV.

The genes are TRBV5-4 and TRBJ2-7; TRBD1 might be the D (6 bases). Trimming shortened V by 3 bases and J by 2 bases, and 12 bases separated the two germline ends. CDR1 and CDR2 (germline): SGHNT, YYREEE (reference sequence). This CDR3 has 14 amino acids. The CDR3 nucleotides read TGTGCCAGCAGCTACAGGGTCGGGGCCTACGAGCAGTACTTC. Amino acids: CASSYRVGAYEQYF.

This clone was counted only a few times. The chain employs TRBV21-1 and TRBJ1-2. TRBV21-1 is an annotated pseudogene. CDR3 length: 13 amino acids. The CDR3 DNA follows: TGTGCCAGCCGCCGCCCAAGGGACTATGGCTACACCTTC. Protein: CASRRPRDYGYTF.

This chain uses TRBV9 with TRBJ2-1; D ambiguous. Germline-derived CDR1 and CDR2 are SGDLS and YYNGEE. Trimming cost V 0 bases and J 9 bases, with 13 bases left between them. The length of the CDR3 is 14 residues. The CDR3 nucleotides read TGTGCCAGCAGCGTAGATTTGCGACTCACTGAGCAGTTCTTC. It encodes CASSVDLRLTEQFF.

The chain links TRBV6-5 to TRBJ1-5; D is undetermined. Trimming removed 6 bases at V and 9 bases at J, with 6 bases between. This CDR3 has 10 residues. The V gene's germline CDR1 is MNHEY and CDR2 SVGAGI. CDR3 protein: CASSQGPQHF. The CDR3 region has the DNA TGTGCCAGCAGCCAAGGGCCCCAGCATTTT.

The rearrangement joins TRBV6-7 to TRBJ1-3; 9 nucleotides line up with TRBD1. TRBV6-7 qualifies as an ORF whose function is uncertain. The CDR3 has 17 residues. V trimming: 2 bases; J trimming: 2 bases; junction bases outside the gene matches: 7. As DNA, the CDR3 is TGTGCCAGCAGTTACGGGACAGGGAACAAGGCTGGAAACACCATATATTTT. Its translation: CASSYGTGNKAGNTIYF.

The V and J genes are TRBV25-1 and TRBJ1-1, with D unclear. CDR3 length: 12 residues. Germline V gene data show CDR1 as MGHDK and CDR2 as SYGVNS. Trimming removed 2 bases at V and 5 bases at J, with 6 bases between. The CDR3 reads CASSERGTEAFF. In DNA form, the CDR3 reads TGTGCCAGCAGTGAACGAGGGACTGAAGCTTTCTTT.

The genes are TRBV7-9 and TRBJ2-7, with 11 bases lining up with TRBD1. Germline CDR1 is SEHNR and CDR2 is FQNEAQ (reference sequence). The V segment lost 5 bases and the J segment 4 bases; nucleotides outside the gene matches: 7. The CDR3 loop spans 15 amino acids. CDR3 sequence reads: CASSPGTGGPYEQYF. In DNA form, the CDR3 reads TGTGCCAGCAGCCCCGGGACAGGGGGGCCTTACGAGCAGTACTTC.

This CDR3 reads CASSQNPALASYNEQFF. The CDR3 DNA reads as TGCGCCAGCAGCCAGAACCCTGCTTTAGCCTCCTACAATGAGCAGTTCTTC. The J gene is TRBJ2-1, the V gene TRBV4-1; D gene uncertain. CDR1 and CDR2 from the germline V gene are MGHRA and YSYEKL. CDR3 length: 17 amino acids. V was pared by 3 bases and J by 0 bases, with 15 bases between.

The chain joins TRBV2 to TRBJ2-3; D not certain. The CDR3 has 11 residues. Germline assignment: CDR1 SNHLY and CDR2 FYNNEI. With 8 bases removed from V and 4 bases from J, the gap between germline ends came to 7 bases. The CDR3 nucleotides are TGTGCCAGCCTATCTGCAGATACGCAGTATTTT. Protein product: CASLSADTQYF.

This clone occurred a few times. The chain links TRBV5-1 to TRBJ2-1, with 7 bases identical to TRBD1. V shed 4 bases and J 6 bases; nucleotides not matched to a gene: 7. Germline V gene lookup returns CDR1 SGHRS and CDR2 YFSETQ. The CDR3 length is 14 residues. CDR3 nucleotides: TGCGCCAGCAGCCCGCGACAGGGATCCAATGAGCAGTTCTTC. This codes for CASSPRQGSNEQFF. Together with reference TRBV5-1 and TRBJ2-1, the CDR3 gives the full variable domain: KAGVTQTPRYLIKTRGQQVTLSCSPISGHRSVSWYQQTPGQGLQFLFEYFSETQRNKGNFPGRFSGRQFSNSRSEMNVSTLELGDSALYLCASSPRQGSNEQFFGPGTRLTVL.

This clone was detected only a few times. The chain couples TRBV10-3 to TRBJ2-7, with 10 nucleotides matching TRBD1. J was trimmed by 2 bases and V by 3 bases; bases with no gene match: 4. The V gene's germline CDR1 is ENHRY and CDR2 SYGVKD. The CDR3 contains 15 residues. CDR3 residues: CAISDRDRGPYEQYF. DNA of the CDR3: TGTGCCATCAGTGACCGGGACAGGGGCCCCTACGAGCAGTACTTC.

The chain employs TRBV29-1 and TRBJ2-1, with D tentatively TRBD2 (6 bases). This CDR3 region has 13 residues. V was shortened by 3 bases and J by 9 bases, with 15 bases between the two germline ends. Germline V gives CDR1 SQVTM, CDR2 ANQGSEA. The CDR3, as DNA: TGCAGCGTTGATGCGGGGCTGGTCGGTGAGCAGTTCTTC. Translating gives CSVDAGLVGEQFF.

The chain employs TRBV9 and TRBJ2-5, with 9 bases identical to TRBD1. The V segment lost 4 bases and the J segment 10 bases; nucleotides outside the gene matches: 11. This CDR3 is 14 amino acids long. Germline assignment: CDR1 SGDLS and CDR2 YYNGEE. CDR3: CASSTDRGIRGQYF. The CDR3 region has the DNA TGTGCCAGCAGCACAGACAGGGGGATACGAGGCCAGTACTTC.

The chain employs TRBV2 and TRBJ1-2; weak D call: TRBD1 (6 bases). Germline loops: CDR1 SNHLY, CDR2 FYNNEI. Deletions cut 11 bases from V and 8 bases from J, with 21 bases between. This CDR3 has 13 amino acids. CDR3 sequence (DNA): TGTGCCGTGAAAGGATGGGACAATCTCGGCTACACCTTC. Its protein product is CAVKGWDNLGYTF.

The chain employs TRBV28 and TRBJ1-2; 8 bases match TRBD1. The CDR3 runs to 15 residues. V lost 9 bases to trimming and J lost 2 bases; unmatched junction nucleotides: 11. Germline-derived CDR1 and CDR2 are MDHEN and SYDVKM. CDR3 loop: CASDGQGIWNYGYTF. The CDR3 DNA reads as TGTGCCAGTGATGGACAGGGAATTTGGAACTATGGCTACACCTTC.

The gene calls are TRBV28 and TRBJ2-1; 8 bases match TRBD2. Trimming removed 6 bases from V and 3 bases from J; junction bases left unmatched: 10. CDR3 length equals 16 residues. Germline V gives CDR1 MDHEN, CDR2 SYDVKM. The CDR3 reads CASSMGSGTSYNEQFF. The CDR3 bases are TGTGCCAGCAGCATGGGATCCGGGACTAGCTACAATGAGCAGTTCTTC.

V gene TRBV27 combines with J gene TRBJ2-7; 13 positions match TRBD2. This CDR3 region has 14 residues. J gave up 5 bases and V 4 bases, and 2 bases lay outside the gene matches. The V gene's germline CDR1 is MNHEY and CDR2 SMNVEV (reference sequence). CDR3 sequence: CASSWTSGRHEQYF. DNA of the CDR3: TGTGCCAGCAGTTGGACTAGCGGGAGACACGAGCAGTACTTC.

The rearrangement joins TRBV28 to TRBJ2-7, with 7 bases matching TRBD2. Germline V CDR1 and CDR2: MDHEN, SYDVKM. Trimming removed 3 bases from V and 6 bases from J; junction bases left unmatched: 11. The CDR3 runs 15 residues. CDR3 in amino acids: CASSFWQGGPGEQYF. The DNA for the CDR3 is TGTGCCAGCAGTTTTTGGCAGGGAGGGCCGGGCGAGCAGTACTTC. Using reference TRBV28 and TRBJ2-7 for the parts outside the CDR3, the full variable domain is DVKVTQSSRYLVKRTGEKVFLECVQDMDHENMFWYRQDPGLGLRLIYFSYDVKMKEKGDIPEGYSVSREKKERFSLILESASTNQTSMYLCASSFWQGGPGEQYFGPGTRLTVT.